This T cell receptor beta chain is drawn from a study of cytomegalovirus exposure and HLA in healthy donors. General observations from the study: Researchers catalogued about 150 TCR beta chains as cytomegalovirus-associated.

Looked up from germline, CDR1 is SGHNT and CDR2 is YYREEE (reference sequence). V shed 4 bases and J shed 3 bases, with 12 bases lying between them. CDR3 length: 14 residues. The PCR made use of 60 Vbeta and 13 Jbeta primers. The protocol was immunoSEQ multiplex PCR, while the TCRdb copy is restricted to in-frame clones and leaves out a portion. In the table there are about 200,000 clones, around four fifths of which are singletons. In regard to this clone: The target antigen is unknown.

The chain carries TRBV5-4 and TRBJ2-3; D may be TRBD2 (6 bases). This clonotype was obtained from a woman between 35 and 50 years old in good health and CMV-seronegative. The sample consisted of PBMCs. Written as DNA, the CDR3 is TGTGCCAGCAGCCCACCAGGAGGGACAGATACGCAGTATTTT. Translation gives CASSPPGGTDTQYF. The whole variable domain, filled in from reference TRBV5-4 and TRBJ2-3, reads ETGVTQSPTHLIKTRGQQVTLRCSSQSGHNTVSWYQQALGQGPQFIFQYYREEENGRGNFPPRFSGLQFPNYSSELNVNALELDDSALYLCASSPPGGTDTQYFGPGTRLTVL.